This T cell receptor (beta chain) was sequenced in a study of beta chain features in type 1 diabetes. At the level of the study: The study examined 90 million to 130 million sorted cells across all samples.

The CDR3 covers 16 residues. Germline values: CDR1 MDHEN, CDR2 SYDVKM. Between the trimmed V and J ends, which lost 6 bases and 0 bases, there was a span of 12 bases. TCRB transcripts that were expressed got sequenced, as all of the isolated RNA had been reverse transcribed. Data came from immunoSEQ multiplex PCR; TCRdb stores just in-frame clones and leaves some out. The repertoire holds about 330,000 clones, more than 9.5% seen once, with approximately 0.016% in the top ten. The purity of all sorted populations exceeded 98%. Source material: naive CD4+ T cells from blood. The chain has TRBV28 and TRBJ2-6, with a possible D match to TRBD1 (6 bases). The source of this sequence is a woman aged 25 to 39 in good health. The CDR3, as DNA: TGTGCCAGCAGCGAACAGGGAAGCTCTGGGGCCAACGTCCTGACTTTC. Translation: CASSEQGSSGANVLTF.